The 14 T cell receptor beta chains below come from one sample, sequenced in a study of shared clonotypes between healthy human individuals. Only in-frame clones appear in the TCRdb table, and some are missing; sequencing was by immunoSEQ multiplex PCR. The table lists more than 500,000 clones, 90% to 95% of them singletons, with around 0.11% in the top ten. Only CD45RO-negative cells positively selected for CCR7 counted as naive CD8 cells, so terminally differentiated effector memory CD45RA+ cells were excluded. Input material: naive CD8+ T cells sorted from blood. The receptors stem from a woman in her 30s in good health.

CDR3 DNA: TGCGCCAGCAGCCAAAGAGGGGGTCCAGATACGCAGTATTTT. Protein sequence: CASSQRGGPDTQYF. V is TRBV5-1 and J is TRBJ2-3; a weak D match, TRBD1 (6 bases). V was trimmed by 4 bases and J by 4 bases, leaving 13 bases between them. CDR1 and CDR2 (germline): SGHRS, YFSETQ. The CDR3 has 14 residues.

This clone was detected once. The chain uses TRBV11-1 and TRBJ2-7; D unclear. There are 13 residues in the CDR3. V was shortened by 4 bases and J by 2 bases, with 9 bases between the two germline ends. From germline, CDR1 is SGHAT and CDR2 FQDESV (reference sequence). In DNA, the CDR3 is TGTGCCAGCAGCTCCGCCGATCCCTACGAGCAGTACTTC. Amino acid sequence: CASSSADPYEQYF.

Here the CDR3 DNA reads TGTGCCACCAGCAGCGGGAGTGGGCAAGAGACCCAGTACTTC. Protein sequence: CATSSGSGQETQYF. The genes are TRBV15 and TRBJ2-5; weak D call: TRBD2 (6 bases). V shed 3 bases and J shed 2 bases, with 10 bases lying between them. From germline, CDR1 is LNHNV and CDR2 YYDKDF (reference sequence). The CDR3 is 14 residues long. Using reference TRBV15 and TRBJ2-5 for the parts outside the CDR3, the full variable domain is DAMVIQNPRYQVTQFGKPVTLSCSQTLNHNVMYWYQQKSSQAPKLLFHYYDKDFNNEADTPDNFQSRRPNTSFCFLDIRSPGLGDTAMYLCATSSGSGQETQYFGPGTRLLVL.

The V and J genes are TRBV9 and TRBJ2-7, with D possibly TRBD2 on 6 matching bases. The length of the CDR3 is 14 residues. V lost 0 bases and J 4 bases, leaving 11 bases between the germline ends. Germline assignment: CDR1 SGDLS and CDR2 YYNGEE. In nucleotides, the CDR3 is TGTGCCAGCAGCGTAGCGGGAGTAGGTTACGAGCAGTACTTC. Translated: CASSVAGVGYEQYF.

The rearrangement joins TRBV28 to TRBJ2-7; a possible D gene is TRBD2 (6 bases). From germline, CDR1 is MDHEN and CDR2 SYDVKM. This CDR3 is built from 14 residues. V lost 1 base and J 6 bases, leaving 13 bases between the germline ends. CDR3 DNA: TGTGCCAGCAGTTTATTAGGAGGGCCTGCCGAGCAGTACTTC. Protein: CASSLLGGPAEQYF.

The rearrangement joins TRBV7-9 to TRBJ2-1; TRBD2 matches at 8 bases. CDR1 and CDR2 from the germline V gene are SEHNR and FQNEAQ (reference sequence). V lost 6 bases, J lost 2 bases, and 6 bases stayed unmatched. This CDR3 has 15 residues. The CDR3 loop reads CASRSEAGAYNEQFF. The CDR3 DNA sequence: TGTGCCAGCAGATCAGAAGCGGGAGCCTACAATGAGCAGTTCTTC.

The rearrangement uses TRBV2 and TRBJ2-6; unclear D gene. The V end lost 6 bases, the J end lost 0 bases, and 9 bases lay between the germline ends. This CDR3 has 15 amino acids. CDR1 SNHLY and CDR2 FYNNEI come from the germline V gene. CDR3 amino acids: CASRRQSSGANVLTF. The CDR3 DNA follows: TGTGCCAGCAGACGTCAGAGCTCTGGGGCCAACGTCCTGACTTTC. Filled out from reference TRBV2 and TRBJ2-6, the complete variable domain reads EPEVTQTPSHQVTQMGQEVILRCVPISNHLYFYWYRQILGQKVEFLVSFYNNEISEKSEIFDDQFSVERPDGSNFTLKIRSTKLEDSAMYFCASRRQSSGANVLTFGAGSRLTVL.

The chain joins TRBV5-1 to TRBJ2-1, with D perhaps assigned TRBD1 or TRBD2 (5 bases each). Per the germline V gene, CDR1 is SGHRS and CDR2 is YFSETQ. The ends were cut back, 0 bases at V and 0 bases at J, with 10 bases in the middle. The length of the CDR3 is 16 residues. The CDR3 loop reads CASSLEGTPSYNEQFF. The CDR3 DNA sequence: TGCGCCAGCAGCTTGGAGGGGACCCCCTCCTACAATGAGCAGTTCTTC.

This clone was seen once. The chain employs TRBV19 and TRBJ1-1, with TRBD1 identical over 7 bases. This CDR3 is 14 amino acids long. Trimming at V came to 5 bases and at J to 4 bases, leaving 7 bases not matched to a gene. Germline lookup yields CDR1 LNHDA and CDR2 SQIVND (reference sequence). CDR3 residues: CASSLRQGGTEAFF. In DNA, the CDR3 is TGTGCCAGTAGTCTTAGACAGGGTGGCACTGAAGCTTTCTTT.

V usage is TRBV5-1 and J usage is TRBJ1-3, with TRBD1 matching 8 bases. The CDR3 is 16 residues long. V shed 3 bases and J 0 bases; nucleotides not matched to a gene: 5. Germline assignment: CDR1 SGHRS and CDR2 YFSETQ. The CDR3 protein is CASSSTGDGSGNTIYF. In DNA, the CDR3 is TGCGCCAGCAGCTCGACAGGGGACGGCTCTGGAAACACCATATATTTT.

The chain carries TRBV16 and TRBJ1-2; D gene uncertain. Trimming cost V 0 bases and J 8 bases, with 16 bases left between them. Germline lookup yields CDR1 KGHSY and CDR2 FQNENV. This CDR3 has 15 amino acids. The CDR3 DNA reads as TGTGCCAGCAGCCAATCAGAGGCATATAGGGAAGGCTACACCTTC. It codes for CASSQSEAYREGYTF.

This sequence joins TRBV7-9 and TRBJ1-4; 7 positions match TRBD1. The ends lost 2 bases at V and 5 bases at J; junction bases unmatched: 8. The CDR3 has 16 residues. Germline lookup yields CDR1 SEHNR and CDR2 FQNEAQ (reference sequence). CDR3 amino acids: CASSLWDREENEKLFF. CDR3 nucleotides: TGTGCCAGCAGCTTATGGGACAGAGAAGAAAATGAAAAACTGTTTTTT. The full variable domain, rest sourced from reference TRBV7-9 and TRBJ1-4, is DTGVSQNPRHKITKRGQNVTFRCDPISEHNRLYWYRQTLGQGPEFLTYFQNEAQLEKSRLLSDRFSAERPKGSFSTLEIQRTEQGDSAMYLCASSLWDREENEKLFFGSGTQLSVL.

Regarding this clone: The same CDR3 is also encoded by other DNA sequences in this sample. The genes are TRBV6-5 and TRBJ1-5; D is ambiguous. V was pared by 0 bases and J by 5 bases, with 5 bases between. CDR1 and CDR2 from the germline V gene are MNHEY and SVGAGI. This CDR3 has 13 amino acids. The CDR3 reads CASSYSSDQPQHF. The CDR3 DNA follows: TGTGCCAGCAGTTACTCGAGCGATCAGCCCCAGCATTTT.

This rearrangement joins TRBV30 to TRBJ2-7; 7 positions match TRBD1. The CDR3 contains 13 residues. CDR1 is GTSNPN, CDR2 SVGIG, per germline (reference sequence). V lost 3 bases and J lost 5; bases outside the gene matches: 7. The CDR3 nucleotides are TGTGCCTGGAGCACTACAGGGGCCAACGAGCAGTACTTC. Its translation: CAWSTTGANEQYF.